The 8 T cell receptor beta chains below all came from one sample that was sequenced in a study of blood T cell repertoires in COVID-19 (dated by TCRdb to about 2020). The library was generated by the immunoSEQ multiplex PCR assay. This immuneACCESS table, as held by TCRdb, lists in-frame sequences with V and J called but not all clones. Of the missing ones, under half trace to an unresolved V gene in checked studies; the others have no known cause. The sample table contains roughly 57,000 clones; only one count was recorded for less than 85% of them. In total, the top ten clones hold around 14% of the sample. Sequencing was done on a sample of peripheral blood. All receptors come from a woman in her seventies with acute or convalescent COVID-19.

The rearrangement uses TRBV7-6 and TRBJ1-1, with D tentatively TRBD1 (5 bases). CDR1 is SGHVS and CDR2 is FNYEAQ in the germline V gene. Trimming pared 5 bases from V and 1 base from J, leaving 14 bases between. The CDR3 is 15 residues long. The CDR3 sequence: CASSPGAGRNTEAFF. The CDR3 nucleotides read TGTGCCAGCAGCCCTGGGGCGGGGCGGAACACTGAAGCTTTCTTT.

This chain joins TRBV7-8 and TRBJ1-6; D perhaps matches TRBD1 (6 bases). The CDR3 runs to 15 residues. V lost 1 base and J lost 8, with 12 bases in between. Germline V gives CDR1 SGHVS, CDR2 FQNEAQ. The CDR3 protein is CASSLGRAGDSPLHF. In DNA, the CDR3 is TGTGCCAGCAGCTTAGGAAGGGCAGGGGATTCACCCCTCCACTTT.

This clone was counted between two and nine times. V and J are TRBV5-5 and TRBJ1-5, with D hard to call. Germline loops: CDR1 SGHKS, CDR2 YYEKEE (reference sequence). Trimming removed 3 bases from V and 0 bases from J, with 10 bases in between. The CDR3 extends over 15 amino acids. The CDR3 here is CASSSFGLSNQPQHF. The CDR3 DNA is TGTGCCAGCAGCTCCTTTGGCCTTAGCAATCAGCCCCAGCATTTT.

V is TRBV7-5 and J is TRBJ1-1; the table's D call of TRBD1 was not tested on the DNA. TRBV7-5 is shown as a pseudogene. This CDR3 contains 17 residues. The CDR3 sequence is CVRSLAGRGRKNTEAFF. DNA for the CDR3: TGTGTCAGAAGCTTAGCGGGCAGGGGGAGGAAGAACACTGAAGCTTTCTTT.

J is TRBJ1-2 and V is TRBV5-4, with 7 nucleotides matching TRBD1. This CDR3 is built from 14 residues. Trimming cost V 0 bases and J 4 bases; bases outside gene matches: 3. CDR1 and CDR2 from the germline V gene are SGHNT and YYREEE (reference sequence). CDR3 protein: CASSLDRGGYGYTF. CDR3 DNA sequence: TGTGCCAGCAGCTTGGACAGGGGTGGCTATGGCTACACCTTC.

In its sample, this clone was seen once. V usage is TRBV10-2 and J usage is TRBJ1-1; no clear D gene. The germline CDR1 and CDR2 sequences are WSHSY and SAAADI. The CDR3 contains 13 residues. Deletions cut 8 bases from V and 5 bases from J, with 15 bases between. CDR3 coding DNA: TGCGCCAGCTCAACTCGACGGGAAACTGAAGCTTTCTTT. This sequence encodes CASSTRRETEAFF.

The V and J genes are TRBV4-2 and TRBJ2-1; the D is unclear. This CDR3 is 14 amino acids long. V was trimmed by 3 bases and J by 8 bases, leaving 14 bases between them. CDR1 is LGHNA, CDR2 YNFKEQ, per germline. The CDR3 reads CASSHGSSIDEQFF. The CDR3 nucleotides are TGTGCCAGCAGCCATGGATCTAGTATCGATGAGCAGTTCTTC.

The chain employs TRBV9 and TRBJ1-1; D ambiguous. V was cut by 4 bases and J by 0 bases, with 16 bases left in between. Germline-derived CDR1 and CDR2 are SGDLS and YYNGEE. There are 16 residues in the CDR3. DNA of the CDR3: TGTGCCAGCAGCTTCCGGCAGAGGCAATTGAACACTGAAGCTTTCTTT. Its translation: CASSFRQRQLNTEAFF.